Below are 22 T cell receptor beta chains sequenced from a single sample in a study of shared clonotypes between healthy human individuals. In the naive CD8 group, cells lacked CD45RO and were positively selected for CCR7, so terminally differentiated effector memory CD45RA+ cells were left out. Here immunoSEQ multiplex PCR was the method, and the copy in TCRdb shows in-frame clones only, minus some. Among about 2 million clones, approximately 94% were seen once, and the ten largest hold about 1.1%. The sample comprised naive CD8+ T cells sorted from blood. The receptors originated from a man aged 18-30 years in good health.

V is TRBV6-1 and J is TRBJ1-6; TRBD1 aligns across 7 bases. Trimming cost V 2 bases and J 5 bases; bases outside gene matches: 12. Germline CDR1 MNHNS, CDR2 SASEGT. The CDR3 sequence is 18 residues long. Here the CDR3 DNA reads TGTGCCAGCAGTGAATATATCCTTGTCGGACAGGATAATTCACCCCTCCACTTT. As protein: CASSEYILVGQDNSPLHF.

The genes are TRBV27 and TRBJ2-2; D not certain. CDR1 and CDR2 from the germline V gene are MNHEY and SMNVEV (reference sequence). V lost 4 bases and J lost 4, with 10 bases in between. The CDR3 contains 14 residues. The CDR3 region has the DNA TGTGCCAGCAGTTGGTTCACAACCACCGGGGAGCTGTTTTTT. It codes for CASSWFTTTGELFF.

The V gene is TRBV2, the J gene TRBJ1-2; a possible D gene is TRBD1 (5 bases). Trimming removed 6 bases from V and 4 bases from J, with 18 bases in between. CDR3 size: 15 residues. Germline V gene data show CDR1 as SNHLY and CDR2 as FYNNEI. In DNA form, the CDR3 reads TGTGCCAGCAGCCCCGTTCAGACAGCTCGCTATGGCTACACCTTC. This encodes CASSPVQTARYGYTF.

The rearrangement uses TRBV19 and TRBJ2-1, with TRBD1 matching 7 bases. Germline trimming cut 0 bases from V and 3 bases from J; bases unmatched to any gene: 11. This CDR3 spans 18 amino acids. In germline, CDR1 is LNHDA, CDR2 SQIVND (reference sequence). The CDR3 loop is CASSIDGIGTAFYNEQFF. DNA of the CDR3: TGTGCCAGTAGTATAGATGGCATCGGGACAGCCTTCTACAATGAGCAGTTCTTC.

The chain carries TRBV28 and TRBJ1-3; D possibly corresponds to TRBD1 (6 bases). Between the trimmed V and J ends, which lost 8 bases and 1 base, there was a span of 18 bases. Germline CDR1 and CDR2: MDHEN and SYDVKM. CDR3 length: 16 residues. The CDR3 DNA sequence: TGTGCCAGCGCGAAACAGGGTCCCATATCTGGAAACACCATATATTTT. Translation gives CASAKQGPISGNTIYF.

V gene TRBV6-5 combines with J gene TRBJ2-7; the D is unclear. The V gene lost 1 base and the J gene lost 3 bases, with 13 bases spanning the gap. The CDR3 runs to 15 residues. CDR1 is MNHEY, CDR2 SVGAGI, per germline. For the CDR3, the DNA is TGTGCCAGCAGTTACTACGCCGGGCAGCTCTACGAGCAGTACTTC. Its translation is CASSYYAGQLYEQYF.

About this clone itself: The sample contains more than one DNA sequence encoding this CDR3. The chain is built from TRBV27 and TRBJ1-1; 8 positions match TRBD1. V lost 6 bases to trimming and J lost 1 base; unmatched junction nucleotides: 4. CDR1 is MNHEY and CDR2 is SMNVEV in the germline V gene (reference sequence). CDR3 length equals 14 residues. CDR3 coding DNA: TGTGCCAGCAGGTCCGGGACAGGGAACACTGAAGCTTTCTTT. It specifies CASRSGTGNTEAFF.

The chain employs TRBV30 and TRBJ2-3, with 9 positions matching TRBD1. This CDR3 is built from 14 residues. The germline V gene has CDR1 GTSNPN and CDR2 SVGIG (reference sequence). The V segment lost 2 bases and the J segment 5 bases; nucleotides outside the gene matches: 5. CDR3 amino acids: CAWSRTGVRDTQYF. DNA of the CDR3: TGTGCCTGGAGTAGGACAGGGGTTCGAGATACGCAGTATTTT. The full variable domain, its missing parts supplied by reference TRBV30 and TRBJ2-3, is SQTIHQWPATLVQPVGSPLSLECTVEGTSNPNLYWYRQAAGRGLQLLFYSVGIGQISSEVPQNLSASRPQDRQFILSSKKLLLSDSGFYLCAWSRTGVRDTQYFGPGTRLTVL.

The chain has TRBV28 and TRBJ2-6; D unresolved. Germline assignment: CDR1 MDHEN and CDR2 SYDVKM. The length of the CDR3 is 16 residues. V was clipped by 1 base and J by 4 bases, with 11 bases between them. In DNA form, the CDR3 reads TGTGCCAGCAGTTTATCCCTATTTCAGGGGGCCAACGTCCTGACTTTC. It specifies CASSLSLFQGANVLTF.

Concerning this clone itself: This sample also contains other DNA sequences that code for the same CDR3. The V call is TRBV28, the J call TRBJ2-2; D unclear. The germline gives CDR1 MDHEN, CDR2 SYDVKM. The V and J ends lost 3 bases and 1 base respectively, with 3 bases between them. This CDR3 is 13 amino acids long. CDR3 loop: CASSFRNTGELFF. The CDR3 region has the DNA TGTGCCAGCAGTTTTCGGAACACCGGGGAGCTGTTTTTT.

The CDR3 protein is CASSPSLGAGELFF. CDR3 sequence (DNA): TGTGCCAGCAGTCCTAGCTTAGGCGCCGGGGAGCTGTTTTTT. The chain recombines TRBV27 with TRBJ2-2; D may be TRBD2 (5 bases). With 5 bases removed from V and 6 bases from J, the gap between germline ends came to 13 bases. Germline V gene data show CDR1 as MNHEY and CDR2 as SMNVEV (reference sequence). The length of the CDR3 is 14 residues.

This clone was seen just once. The V and J genes are TRBV7-2 and TRBJ2-5; D remains unclear. The CDR3 contains 15 residues. V was clipped by 0 bases and J by 1 base, with 9 bases between them. Germline-derived CDR1 and CDR2 are SGHTA and FQGNSA. The CDR3: CASSLAPGTQETQYF. CDR3 bases: TGTGCCAGCAGCTTAGCCCCAGGCACCCAAGAGACCCAGTACTTC.

The chain joins TRBV7-9 to TRBJ1-2; 11 bases line up with TRBD1. This CDR3 spans 15 amino acids. Trimming at V came to 1 base and at J to 6 bases, leaving 4 bases not matched to a gene. The germline CDR1 and CDR2 sequences are SEHNR and FQNEAQ (reference sequence). CDR3 in amino acids: CASSLGTGGIDGYTF. The CDR3 nucleotides are TGTGCCAGCAGCTTAGGGACAGGGGGCATTGATGGCTACACCTTC. Full variable domain (rest looked up from reference TRBV7-9 and TRBJ1-2): DTGVSQNPRHKITKRGQNVTFRCDPISEHNRLYWYRQTLGQGPEFLTYFQNEAQLEKSRLLSDRFSAERPKGSFSTLEIQRTEQGDSAMYLCASSLGTGGIDGYTFGSGTRLTVV.

This clone showed up just once. This chain uses TRBV7-6 with TRBJ2-1; 7 bases agree with TRBD1. CDR3 size: 16 residues. CDR1 is SGHVS and CDR2 is FNYEAQ in the germline V gene. V lost 5 bases to trimming and J lost 4 bases; unmatched junction nucleotides: 11. In DNA form, the CDR3 reads TGTGCCAGCAGCCCGCTCGACGACAGGGAATACAATGAGCAGTTCTTC. As protein: CASSPLDDREYNEQFF.

As regards this clone: Given a much more abundant clone one base away, this may be a read error. Additional DNA sequences in this sample encode the identical CDR3. The chain couples TRBV4-1 to TRBJ2-7; tentatively, D is TRBD1 (6 bases). The CDR3 extends over 13 amino acids. Germline CDR1 MGHRA, CDR2 YSYEKL. V dropped 4 bases and J dropped 1 base, with 8 bases sitting between them. The CDR3, as DNA: TGCGCCAGCAGCCTCGGACAGTCCTACGAGCAGTACTTC. This codes for CASSLGQSYEQYF.

As concerns this clone: Other DNA sequences in this sample translate to the same CDR3. The chain has TRBV6-5 and TRBJ2-3; D is unclear. The CDR3 consists of 11 residues. V dropped 0 bases and J dropped 6 bases, with 1 base sitting between them. Germline V gene data show CDR1 as MNHEY and CDR2 as SVGAGI. Here the CDR3 DNA reads TGTGCCAGCAGTTACTCCGATACGCAGTATTTT. Residues: CASSYSDTQYF.

On this clone: At the DNA level, this CDR3 is encoded by other sequences in the same sample as well. The chain has TRBV7-8 and TRBJ2-1; either TRBD1 or TRBD2 may supply D (6 bases each). This CDR3 region has 15 residues. Per germline, CDR1 SGHVS and CDR2 FQNEAQ. Trimming shortened V by 0 bases and J by 2 bases, and 8 bases separated the two germline ends. CDR3 in amino acids: CASSLAGGTYNEQFF. The CDR3 nucleotides read TGTGCCAGCAGCTTAGCAGGGGGGACCTACAATGAGCAGTTCTTC.

The V and J genes are TRBV7-9 and TRBJ2-3; 9 bases agree with TRBD1. Germline V lookup: CDR1 SEHNR, CDR2 FQNEAQ (reference sequence). CDR3 length equals 16 residues. V trimming: 7 bases; J trimming: 2 bases; junction bases outside the gene matches: 10. The CDR3 loop is CASIPSTGGYTDTQYF. In DNA, the CDR3 is TGTGCCAGCATCCCCTCAACAGGGGGCTACACAGATACGCAGTATTTT.

The genes are TRBV6-6 and TRBJ2-7; no definite D call. This CDR3 is built from 13 residues. Trimming shortened V by 2 bases and J by 3 bases, and 8 bases separated the two germline ends. Germline CDR1 reads MNHNY; CDR2 reads SVGAGI (reference sequence). The CDR3 reads CASSYDNDYEQYF. In DNA form, the CDR3 reads TGTGCCAGCAGTTACGACAATGACTACGAGCAGTACTTC.

CDR3: CASSQGTSGGGTDTQYF. The CDR3 nucleotides read TGTGCCAGCAGCCAAGGGACTAGCGGGGGGGGCACAGATACGCAGTATTTT. The gene calls are TRBV4-2 and TRBJ2-3; 15 positions agree with TRBD2. V gave up 1 base and J gave up 1 base; unmatched junction bases: 0. The CDR3 is 17 amino acids. CDR1 and CDR2 from the germline V gene are LGHNA and YNFKEQ.

This clone was observed once. The CDR3 protein is CASSPGGEGSKETQYF. In nucleotides, the CDR3 is TGTGCCAGCAGCCCCGGGGGGGAGGGGTCGAAAGAGACCCAGTACTTC. The V gene is TRBV7-9, the J gene TRBJ2-5, with 8 positions matching TRBD2. Germline CDR1 reads SEHNR; CDR2 reads FQNEAQ (reference sequence). The CDR3 is 16 amino acids. V lost 5 bases and J lost 3; bases outside the gene matches: 11.

The chain carries TRBV19 and TRBJ2-1; 8 nucleotides agree with TRBD1. The CDR3 has 14 amino acids. Germline CDR1 is LNHDA and CDR2 is SQIVND (reference sequence). The ends lost 4 bases at V and 6 bases at J; junction bases unmatched: 5. CDR3 amino acids: CASSTDRERNEQFF. CDR3 DNA: TGTGCCAGTAGTACGGACAGGGAACGCAATGAGCAGTTCTTC.